What follows are 21 T cell receptor beta chains derived from one specimen sequenced in a study of PD-1 blockade in classical Hodgkin lymphoma. Relapse after autologous stem cell transplantation occurred in every patient, and brentuximab vedotin exposure varied. Using immunoSEQ multiplex PCR, the repertoire was profiled, and TCRdb retains in-frame clones only, with some absent. This sample yields approximately 99,000 clones, of which about 88% are seen a single time; roughly 21% belongs to the top ten. The sample here was peripheral blood mononuclear cells (PBMCs), taken before the second cycle of nivolumab. The receptors here all came from a human donor with classical Hodgkin lymphoma.

This clone came up a few times. This chain joins TRBV6-1 and TRBJ2-7, with D possibly TRBD1 on 6 matching bases. Germline lookup yields CDR1 MNHNS and CDR2 SASEGT. Trimming stripped 6 bases from V and 3 bases from J, with 12 bases between. The CDR3 runs 13 residues. CDR3: CASRAGVFYEQYF. DNA for the CDR3: TGTGCCAGCAGAGCAGGGGTTTTCTACGAGCAGTACTTC.

This chain connects TRBV4-1 to TRBJ2-1, with D unclear. Trimming cost V 4 bases and J 10 bases, with 11 bases left between them. Germline lookup yields CDR1 MGHRA and CDR2 YSYEKL. The CDR3 loop spans 12 amino acids. CDR3 DNA sequence: TGCGCCAGCAGCCCCGAGCTGCGCGAGCAGTTCTTC. Its protein product is CASSPELREQFF.

The chain joins TRBV30 to TRBJ1-3; D gene unclear. CDR3 length: 13 residues. CDR1 and CDR2 (germline): GTSNPN, SVGIG (reference sequence). V was shortened by 8 bases and J by 4 bases, with 15 bases between the two germline ends. The CDR3 nucleotides are TGTGCCAGACTGGGGATCTACGGAAACACCATATATTTT. The encoded protein is CARLGIYGNTIYF.

The J gene is TRBJ2-7, the V gene TRBV5-4; D is undetermined. The V gene lost 2 bases and the J gene lost 6 bases, with 6 bases spanning the gap. CDR1 is SGHNT, CDR2 YYREEE, per germline (reference sequence). The CDR3 totals 11 residues. For the CDR3, the DNA is TGTGCCAGCAGCTTAGGCGCCGAGCAGTACTTC. Translating gives CASSLGAEQYF.

The chain carries TRBV6-1 and TRBJ2-3; D is ambiguous. This CDR3 has 15 amino acids. Germline loops: CDR1 MNHNS, CDR2 SASEGT. V shed 4 bases and J shed 3 bases, with 14 bases lying between them. CDR3 in amino acids: CASSGTSLETDTQYF. The CDR3 nucleotides read TGTGCCAGCAGTGGTACCTCTCTAGAGACAGATACGCAGTATTTT.

This rearrangement joins TRBV14 to TRBJ2-1; maybe TRBD2 (5 bases). Trimming shortened V by 3 bases and J by 7 bases, and 7 bases separated the two germline ends. The CDR3 extends over 12 amino acids. Germline loops: CDR1 SGHDN, CDR2 FVKESK. In nucleotides, the CDR3 is TGTGCCAGCAGCCAGTGGAGGAATGAGCAGTTCTTC. Protein product: CASSQWRNEQFF.

The chain couples TRBV5-1 to TRBJ2-1; D might be TRBD1 or TRBD2, each matching 7 bases. CDR3 length equals 14 residues. Per germline, CDR1 SGHRS and CDR2 YFSETQ. V shed 3 bases and J shed 5 bases, with 12 bases lying between them. The CDR3 sequence is CASSWEGQNNEQFF. The CDR3 bases are TGCGCCAGCAGCTGGGAGGGACAGAACAATGAGCAGTTCTTC.

The V gene is TRBV28, the J gene TRBJ2-7; tentatively, D is TRBD2 (6 bases). The CDR3 has 13 residues. Germline loops: CDR1 MDHEN, CDR2 SYDVKM. The V and J ends lost 7 bases and 0 bases respectively, with 10 bases between them. CDR3 loop: CASIRGSSYEQYF. In DNA form, the CDR3 reads TGTGCCAGCATCCGGGGGAGCTCCTACGAGCAGTACTTC.

V and J are TRBV5-1 and TRBJ2-7, with D perhaps matching TRBD2 (6 bases). CDR3 length: 15 amino acids. Per the germline V gene, CDR1 is SGHRS and CDR2 is YFSETQ. Between the trimmed V and J ends, which lost 4 bases and 0 bases, there was a span of 14 bases. The CDR3 bases are TGCGCCAGCAGCGCCTTAGCGGTGGGCTCCTACGAGCAGTACTTC. Protein: CASSALAVGSYEQYF.

This chain uses TRBV7-2 with TRBJ2-7, with 15 positions matching TRBD2. V was clipped by 5 bases and J by 12 bases; unmatched bases: 14. Germline CDR1 and CDR2: SGHTA and FQGNSA. The CDR3 extends over 16 amino acids. CDR3 sequence: CASSLDSSGTSGRRYF. The CDR3 region has the DNA TGTGCCAGCAGCCTAGACTCATCCGGGACTAGCGGGAGGCGGTACTTC. Supplemented by reference TRBV7-2 and TRBJ2-7, the full variable domain reads GAGVSQSPSNKVTEKGKDVELRCDPISGHTALYWYRQSLGQGLEFLIYFQGNSAPDKSGLPSDRFSAERTGGSVSTLTIQRTQQEDSAVYLCASSLDSSGTSGRRYFGPGTRLTVT.

This chain links TRBV7-6 with TRBJ1-4; D is uncertain. The CDR3 length is 14 residues. CDR1 is SGHVS, CDR2 FNYEAQ, per germline. The germline V and J ends were trimmed by 2 bases and 2 bases, with 6 bases remaining between them. In DNA form, the CDR3 reads TGTGCCAGCAGCTTAATCTCGACTAATGAAAAACTGTTTTTT. Translated: CASSLISTNEKLFF.

V gene TRBV5-6 combines with J gene TRBJ1-2; maybe TRBD1 (6 bases). CDR1 is SGHDT and CDR2 is YYEEEE in the germline V gene. This CDR3 spans 17 amino acids. V lost 3 bases and J 2 bases, leaving 20 bases between the germline ends. The CDR3 sequence: CASSYPGAGSENYGYTF. In DNA, the CDR3 is TGTGCCAGCAGCTACCCGGGGGCAGGGTCGGAGAACTATGGCTACACCTTC. The full variable domain, rest sourced from reference TRBV5-6 and TRBJ1-2, is DAGVTQSPTHLIKTRGQQVTLRCSPKSGHDTVSWYQQALGQGPQFIFQYYEEEERQRGNFPDRFSGHQFPNYSSELNVNALLLGDSALYLCASSYPGAGSENYGYTFGSGTRLTVV.

The chain couples TRBV6-7 to TRBJ1-2, with D maybe TRBD1 (5 bases). TRBV6-7 falls under the ORF class, with uncertain function. The V gene lost 11 bases and the J gene lost 4 bases, with 14 bases spanning the gap. The CDR3 contains 12 residues. CDR3 amino acids: CAPPDSGYGYTF. The CDR3 DNA reads TGTGCCCCCCCCGACAGCGGCTATGGCTACACCTTC.

V usage is TRBV4-3 and J usage is TRBJ2-5, with TRBD2 as a possible D gene (6 bases). The CDR3 runs 15 residues. CDR1 LGHNA and CDR2 YSLEER come from the germline V gene. V was shortened by 4 bases and J by 2 bases, with 14 bases between the two germline ends. CDR3 coding DNA: TGCGCCAGCAGCCCCGGCGGAGGGCAACAAGAGACCCAGTACTTC. Protein sequence: CASSPGGGQQETQYF.

The genes are TRBV27 and TRBJ2-1; 11 nucleotides line up with TRBD2. The CDR3 covers 13 residues. Trimming at V came to 8 bases and at J to 7 bases, leaving 4 bases not matched to a gene. Germline V gene data show CDR1 as MNHEY and CDR2 as SMNVEV (reference sequence). The CDR3 nucleotides are TGTGCCAGCGCTAGCGGGAGGAGGAATGAGCAGTTCTTC. Amino acid sequence: CASASGRRNEQFF.

The chain joins TRBV10-2 to TRBJ2-5, with D maybe TRBD2 (5 bases). The CDR3 consists of 13 residues. Germline-derived CDR1 and CDR2 are WSHSY and SAAADI. Trimming took 5 bases from V and 5 from J, leaving 12 bases between them. CDR3 sequence reads: CASSSLAWETQYF. The CDR3 coding sequence is TGCGCCAGCAGTTCTCTAGCTTGGGAGACCCAGTACTTC.

The V and J genes are TRBV5-1 and TRBJ2-3; no clear D. Germline V gives CDR1 SGHRS, CDR2 YFSETQ. The CDR3 is 14 residues long. Trimming removed 4 bases from V and 2 bases from J, with 11 bases in between. The CDR3 DNA follows: TGCGCCAGCAGCCTACAAGGTTACACAGATACGCAGTATTTT. This encodes CASSLQGYTDTQYF.

The chain has TRBV7-2 and TRBJ2-1; the match to TRBD1 covers 8 bases. CDR3 length: 14 amino acids. CDR1 and CDR2 from the germline V gene are SGHTA and FQGNSA. V was clipped by 6 bases and J by 6 bases; unmatched bases: 7. This chain's CDR3 is CASSPQGDRNEQFF. The CDR3 region has the DNA TGTGCCAGCAGTCCACAGGGGGATCGCAATGAGCAGTTCTTC.

The chain employs TRBV29-1 and TRBJ2-7, with TRBD1 matching over 10 bases. The trim removed 6 bases at V and 6 bases at J, leaving 8 bases unmatched. Per the germline V gene, CDR1 is SQVTM and CDR2 is ANQGSEA. The CDR3 spans 13 residues. In DNA form, the CDR3 reads TGCAGCGTCCAGAGAGGGACAGGGGCCGAGCAGTACTTC. It encodes CSVQRGTGAEQYF.

The rearrangement uses TRBV5-4 and TRBJ1-1; 11 nucleotides align to TRBD1. Per germline, CDR1 SGHNT and CDR2 YYREEE (reference sequence). The CDR3 contains 19 residues. Trimming took 4 bases from V and 5 from J; bases not matched to a gene: 19. CDR3 sequence: CASSQDRYRTGGRRTEAFF. In DNA form, the CDR3 reads TGTGCCAGCAGCCAAGATCGGTACAGGACAGGGGGCCGGAGAACTGAAGCTTTCTTT.

The chain employs TRBV27 and TRBJ2-7; 11 nucleotides align to TRBD2. In germline, CDR1 is MNHEY, CDR2 SMNVEV (reference sequence). The V and J ends lost 5 bases and 3 bases, in that order; junction bases with no gene match: 9. There are 16 residues in the CDR3. The CDR3 coding sequence is TGTGCCAGCAGTCAAAGAGGGACTAGCGGAGTCTACGAGCAGTACTTC. Protein: CASSQRGTSGVYEQYF.